A single sample gave rise to the 5 T cell receptor beta chains below, sequenced in a study of CD8+CD57+ T cells in acquired aplastic anemia. Researchers used genomic DNA as the template to profile TCR beta VDJ and CDR3. From the reads, TCRdb called clonotypes with MiXCR, one entry per CDR3 protein. This sample carries over 150,000 distinct CDR3 sequences, about 52% of them seen once, and the ten largest clones take less than 15%. Before being chosen for sequencing, patients had shown CD8+CD57+ cell expansion by flow cytometry. Sequencing input: sorted CD4+, CD8+, or CD8+CD57+ T cells (not recorded which) from PBMCs. The receptors come from a human donor with aplastic anemia.

The chain is built from TRBV7-2 and TRBJ1-3; D unresolved. CDR3 length: 14 amino acids. Germline V lookup: CDR1 SGHTA, CDR2 FQGNSA. Trimming removed 0 bases from V and 2 bases from J, with 5 bases in between. The CDR3 spells CASSLATPGNTIYF. The CDR3 region has the DNA TGTGCCAGCAGCTTAGCCACACCTGGAAACACCATATATTTT.

This chain links TRBV20-1 with TRBJ1-2; D remains ambiguous. Germline CDR1 and CDR2: DFQATT and SNEGSKA (reference sequence). Between the trimmed V and J ends, which lost 6 bases and 4 bases, there was a span of 18 bases. This CDR3 is built from 14 residues. Here the CDR3 reads CSAPTLRPLYGYTF. The CDR3 bases are TGCAGTGCCCCTACCCTAAGACCGCTCTATGGCTACACCTTC.

This clonotype was counted only a few times. A much bigger clone sits one base away, suggesting this may be a read error. This chain joins TRBV5-5 and TRBJ1-6; no reliable D call. Germline CDR1 and CDR2: SGHKS and YYEKEE (reference sequence). The CDR3 contains 15 residues. The CDR3 sequence is CASSLDFGDNSPLNF. The DNA for the CDR3 is TGTGCCAGCAGCTTGGACTTTGGAGATAATTCACCCCTCAACTTT. The full variable domain, its missing parts supplied by reference TRBV5-5 and TRBJ1-6, is DAGVTQSPTHLIKTRGQQVTLRCSPISGHKSVSWYQQVLGQGPQFIFQYYEKEERGRGNFPDRFSARQFPNYSSELNVNALLLGDSALYLCASSLDFGDNSPLNFGNGTRLTVT.

This clonotype was seen a handful of times. V is TRBV2 and J is TRBJ2-1; D gene ambiguous. This CDR3 region has 13 residues. Trimming removed 3 bases from V and 5 bases from J, with 8 bases in between. Germline V lookup: CDR1 SNHLY, CDR2 FYNNEI. CDR3 region: CASSDWVHNEQFF. CDR3 bases: TGTGCCAGCAGTGATTGGGTCCACAATGAGCAGTTCTTC.

The chain joins TRBV20-1 to TRBJ1-6; 9 nucleotides agree with TRBD1. Germline-derived CDR1 and CDR2 are DFQATT and SNEGSKA (reference sequence). CDR3 length: 16 amino acids. V lost 1 base, J lost 10 bases, and 11 bases stayed unmatched. In DNA, the CDR3 is TGCAGTGCTAGAGTGGGACAGGGTAGTGGAGAATCACCCCTCCACTTT. It codes for CSARVGQGSGESPLHF.